These 28 T cell receptor beta chains originate from one sample sequenced in a study of molecular identifiers for immune sequencing clone quantification. TCRdb recomputed calls from the PCR reads with MiXCR, one row per CDR3 protein. The sample contains about 320,000 distinct CDR3 sequences, around 21% of which appear only once. The material sequenced was naive CD8+ T cells from blood, with Jurkat cell RNA spiked in. Subset of the sample: FACS-sorted CD8+CD4-CCR7+CD45RA+ naive T cells. The receptors here all came from a human donor in good health. Some libraries in this study had Jurkat cell RNA spiked in.

The chain is built from TRBV11-1 and TRBJ2-5; perhaps TRBD1 as D (6 bases). V lost 5 bases and J 3 bases, leaving 16 bases between the germline ends. CDR1 and CDR2 from the germline V gene are SGHAT and FQDESV (reference sequence). The CDR3 covers 15 residues. CDR3 sequence (DNA): TGTGCCAGCAGCCCCCGACCCCGACAGGAAGAGACCCAGTACTTC. This sequence encodes CASSPRPRQEETQYF.

A note on this clonotype: A much larger clone differs by one base, so this may be a read error. The J gene is TRBJ2-3, the V gene TRBV24-1, with D perhaps matching TRBD1 or TRBD2 (5 bases each). The germline V gene has CDR1 KGHDR and CDR2 SFDVKD. The CDR3 length is 14 residues. V lost 12 bases to trimming and J lost 0 bases, with 15 bases between them. The CDR3 region is CAAGTATSTDTQYF. CDR3 sequence (DNA): TGTGCCGCCGGGACGGCTACTAGCACAGATACGCAGTATTTT.

About this clonotype: One end of the junction fails to match germline, which may point to a read error. The V call is TRBV5-8, the J call TRBJ2-3; D remains unclear. Germline V CDR1 and CDR2: SGHTS, YDEGEE. This CDR3 is built from 17 residues. The CDR3 DNA is TGTGCCAGAAGCTTGGTCCACCAGGTTCCCTTTAGGGATACGCAGTATTTT. Its translation is CARSLVHQVPFRDTQYF.

The CDR3 sequence is CSVGLAGAPSLPDTQYF. The CDR3 nucleotides read TGCAGCGTTGGTCTAGCGGGGGCCCCTTCTCTCCCAGATACGCAGTATTTT. The rearrangement uses TRBV29-1 and TRBJ2-3, with TRBD2 matching 10 bases. Germline loops: CDR1 SQVTM, CDR2 ANQGSEA. This CDR3 spans 17 amino acids. The V and J ends lost 4 bases and 4 bases, in that order; junction bases with no gene match: 14.

In this sample, this clonotype turned up a few times. The V and J genes are TRBV14 and TRBJ2-7; maybe TRBD1 (6 bases). Germline CDR1 is SGHDN and CDR2 is FVKESK. This CDR3 region has 16 residues. V was cut by 3 bases and J by 3 bases, with 18 bases left in between. The CDR3 DNA reads TGTGCCAGCAGCCACGGGACGGCAGGGGCCAACTACGAGCAGTACTTC. Its protein product is CASSHGTAGANYEQYF.

In its sample, this clonotype was seen many times. The chain joins TRBV27 to TRBJ1-6; 7 bases align to TRBD1. The length of the CDR3 is 14 residues. Germline assignment: CDR1 MNHEY and CDR2 SMNVEV (reference sequence). The V and J ends lost 6 bases and 7 bases, in that order; junction bases with no gene match: 6. The DNA of the CDR3 is TGTGCCAGCAGCTTACAGGGGCTGAATTCACCCCTCCACTTT. Protein product: CASSLQGLNSPLHF.

This clonotype was counted only a few times. The rearrangement uses TRBV19 and TRBJ1-1, with 12 bases aligning to TRBD1. The CDR3 has 17 amino acids. The V and J ends lost 3 bases and 3 bases, in that order; junction bases with no gene match: 8. Germline V gene lookup returns CDR1 LNHDA and CDR2 SQIVND (reference sequence). The CDR3 coding sequence is TGTGCCAGTAGTATTCCCGGGACAGGGGGCTTTTACACTGAAGCTTTCTTT. This translates into CASSIPGTGGFYTEAFF.

The chain employs TRBV5-6 and TRBJ2-5, with 8 positions matching TRBD1. In germline, CDR1 is SGHDT, CDR2 YYEEEE. CDR3 length equals 18 residues. V lost 2 bases, J lost 1 base, and 13 bases stayed unmatched. The CDR3 reads CASSLPLGDRGVQETQYF. The CDR3 region has the DNA TGTGCCAGCAGCTTACCCCTGGGTGACAGGGGCGTCCAAGAGACCCAGTACTTC.

Concerning this clonotype: It may be a read error: a sequence one base away is much more abundant. The chain couples TRBV5-6 to TRBJ1-4; 10 positions match TRBD1. The CDR3 is 16 amino acids. Germline V gene data show CDR1 as SGHDT and CDR2 as YYEEEE. The CDR3 spells CACSFSVGQGSEKLFF. CDR3 DNA: TGTGCCTGCAGCTTCAGCGTGGGACAGGGGAGTGAAAAACTGTTTTTT.

This clonotype was observed a few times. CDR3 DNA: TGTGCCAGCAGTTACTCTGGGCTAGCGGACACCCAAGATTCGGCGACCCAGTACTTC. Residues: CASSYSGLADTQDSATQYF. This sequence joins TRBV6-2 or TRBV6-3 and TRBJ2-5, with 7 positions matching TRBD2. The CDR3 extends over 19 amino acids. The germline gives CDR1 MNHEY, CDR2 SVGEGT. The V and J ends lost 0 bases and 7 bases, in that order; junction bases with no gene match: 20.

This clonotype was seen many times. This rearrangement joins TRBV7-9 to TRBJ1-1; D call uncertain. Trimming took off 5 bases at V and 6 bases at J, with 13 bases between the two ends. Germline CDR1 SEHNR, CDR2 FQNEAQ (reference sequence). The CDR3 consists of 13 residues. The CDR3 loop is CASSPQWKSEAFF. Here the CDR3 DNA reads TGTGCCAGCAGCCCCCAGTGGAAGTCTGAAGCTTTCTTT.

Notes on this clonotype: A read error is possible here, since a much larger clone lies one base away. Since the CDR3 does not end with the conserved phenylalanine or tryptophan, this likely comes from a read error. The chain has TRBV7-9 and TRBJ1-2; D call uncertain. The germline CDR1 and CDR2 sequences are SEHNR and FQNEAQ (reference sequence). V lost 1 base and J lost 7, with 7 bases in between. The CDR3 has 12 amino acids. In DNA form, the CDR3 reads TGTGCCAGCAGCTTAGGTGTAGCTGGCTACACCTTA. Translating gives CASSLGVAGYTL.

This clonotype was counted ten times or more. The CDR3 loop reads CASSLTGAQGEQYF. The CDR3, as DNA: TGTGCCAGCAGCTTAACGGGGGCGCAGGGCGAGCAGTACTTC. The chain recombines TRBV7-3 with TRBJ2-7, with TRBD1 as a possible D gene (6 bases). Per the germline V gene, CDR1 is SGHTA and CDR2 is FQGTGA. CDR3 length equals 14 residues. V lost 0 bases and J lost 6, with 12 bases in between.

This clonotype was detected ten times or more. The rearrangement uses TRBV13 and TRBJ2-6; D is undetermined. Germline V gene data show CDR1 as PRHDT and CDR2 as FYEKMQ (reference sequence). The V and J ends lost 5 bases and 4 bases respectively, with 9 bases between them. This CDR3 has 14 residues. The CDR3 nucleotides read TGTGCCAGCAGCCCCTACCCGGGGGCCAACGTCCTGACTTTC. This gives the protein CASSPYPGANVLTF.

Regarding this clonotype: A read error may explain this, as a much larger clone is one base away. A read error is likely, as this CDR3 ends without the conserved phenylalanine or tryptophan. J is TRBJ1-1 and V is TRBV12-3 or TRBV12-4, with D uncertain. This CDR3 comprises 13 residues. The ends were cut back, 5 bases at V and 6 bases at J, with 13 bases in the middle. The CDR3: CASSQGRFAEAFS. Here the CDR3 DNA reads TGTGCCAGCAGTCAAGGGAGGTTCGCTGAAGCTTTCTCT.

The chain employs TRBV6-2 or TRBV6-3 and TRBJ2-7; tentative D call: TRBD2 (5 bases). Germline V gene lookup returns CDR1 MNHEY and CDR2 SVGEGT. The CDR3 has 13 residues. V was shortened by 7 bases and J by 5 bases, with 15 bases between the two germline ends. The CDR3 DNA reads TGTGCCAGCAATGTGGACTTGTGGAACGAGCAGTACTTC. Translating gives CASNVDLWNEQYF.

This clonotype was recorded only once. A much more abundant neighbour one base away suggests this may be a read error. The V gene is TRBV6-1, the J gene TRBJ2-2, with D perhaps TRBD1 (5 bases). Trimming took off 2 bases at V and 6 bases at J, with 13 bases between the two ends. Germline-derived CDR1 and CDR2 are MNHNS and SASEGT. This CDR3 has 15 amino acids. CDR3 nucleotide sequence: TGTGCCAGCAGTGAAACAGGCCATCCCTCCGGGGAGCTGTTTTTT. Its protein is CASSETGHPSGELFF.

This sequence joins TRBV14 and TRBJ2-7; D unclear. Germline V gene data show CDR1 as SGHDN and CDR2 as FVKESK. This CDR3 contains 14 residues. The V gene lost 0 bases and the J gene lost 2 bases, with 8 bases spanning the gap. CDR3 DNA: TGTGCCAGCAGCCAAGATAATGGACCCTACGAGCAGTACTTC. Translated, it gives CASSQDNGPYEQYF. The variable domain in full, completed from reference TRBV14 and TRBJ2-7, reads EAGVTQFPSHSVIEKGQTVTLRCDPISGHDNLYWYRRVMGKEIKFLLHFVKESKQDESGMPNNRFLAERTGGTYSTLKVQPAELEDSGVYFCASSQDNGPYEQYFGPGTRLTVT.

This chain uses TRBV7-9 with TRBJ2-4; possibly TRBD1 for D (6 bases). V was shortened by 5 bases and J by 1 base, with 21 bases between the two germline ends. The CDR3 is made up of 18 amino acids. Germline V gene data show CDR1 as SEHNR and CDR2 as FQNEAQ (reference sequence). CDR3 bases: TGTGCCAGCAGCCCCGGCAAATACGGGGACATGGCCAAAAACATTCAGTACTTC. Protein: CASSPGKYGDMAKNIQYF.

Note on this clonotype: This may be a read error, as it is one base from a much larger clone. The rearrangement links TRBV5-1 to TRBJ2-5; perhaps D is TRBD1 or TRBD2 (5 bases each). The CDR3 covers 15 residues. Trimming stripped 0 bases from V and 5 bases from J, with 14 bases between. Germline V CDR1 and CDR2: SGHRS, YFSETQ. CDR3 in amino acids: CASSLEAGAHETQYF. The CDR3 nucleotides are TGCGCCAGCAGCTTGGAGGCCGGGGCCCACGAGACCCAGTACTTC.

This clonotype has at least ten counts. V is TRBV7-9 and J is TRBJ2-1; 7 nucleotides align to TRBD2. The CDR3 runs 16 residues. The germline CDR1 and CDR2 sequences are SEHNR and FQNEAQ (reference sequence). The J segment lost 1 base and the V segment lost 6 bases, leaving 9 bases of the junction unmatched. The CDR3 DNA is TGTGCCAGCAGTTCAGTGGGGGAGGGGTCCTACAATGAGCAGTTCTTC. It translates to CASSSVGEGSYNEQFF.

This clonotype showed up just a few times. V usage is TRBV6-4 and J usage is TRBJ2-1; 9 positions match TRBD2. The CDR3 is 16 residues long. V lost 2 bases and J lost 8; bases outside the gene matches: 10. Per the germline V gene, CDR1 is MRHNA and CDR2 is SNTAGT. The CDR3 loop reads CASSDPPGLAFDEQFF. The CDR3 DNA sequence: TGTGCCAGCAGTGACCCACCGGGACTAGCATTCGATGAGCAGTTCTTC.

In its sample, this clonotype was seen many times. The chain has TRBV9 and TRBJ2-3, with 10 bases identical to TRBD2. Germline V CDR1 and CDR2: SGDLS, YYNGEE. CDR3 length equals 18 residues. V lost 0 bases, J lost 1 base, and 8 bases stayed unmatched. The CDR3 coding sequence is TGTGCCAGCAGCGTAGCGGGTGCTAGCGGGAGTGGCACAGATACGCAGTATTTT. Its translation: CASSVAGASGSGTDTQYF.

In this sample, this clonotype turned up a few times. This chain joins TRBV6-2 or TRBV6-3 and TRBJ1-5; D is uncertain. CDR3 length equals 18 residues. Trimming pared 2 bases from V and 0 bases from J, leaving 17 bases between. Germline V gene data show CDR1 as MNHEY and CDR2 as SVGEGT. CDR3 in amino acids: CASSYAFLAPASNQPQHF. DNA of the CDR3: TGTGCCAGCAGTTACGCGTTTCTTGCACCCGCTAGCAATCAGCCCCAGCATTTT.

The rearrangement joins TRBV14 to TRBJ1-2, with TRBD1 identical over 10 bases. The CDR3 totals 16 residues. Trimming removed 3 bases from V and 4 bases from J; junction bases left unmatched: 8. Germline assignment: CDR1 SGHDN and CDR2 FVKESK. This CDR3 reads CASSHRDRGLAYGYTF. The CDR3 DNA is TGTGCCAGCAGCCACAGGGACAGGGGACTTGCCTATGGCTACACCTTC. Full variable domain (rest looked up from reference TRBV14 and TRBJ1-2): EAGVTQFPSHSVIEKGQTVTLRCDPISGHDNLYWYRRVMGKEIKFLLHFVKESKQDESGMPNNRFLAERTGGTYSTLKVQPAELEDSGVYFCASSHRDRGLAYGYTFGSGTRLTVV.

This clonotype was counted many times. The gene calls are TRBV5-1 and TRBJ2-3; 11 nucleotides match TRBD1. The germline CDR1 and CDR2 sequences are SGHRS and YFSETQ. The CDR3 is 16 amino acids. V shed 4 bases, J shed 3 bases, and the junction held 7 bases outside the gene matches. CDR3 nucleotides: TGCGCCAGCAGCACGTGGACAGGGGGCGCGACAGATACGCAGTATTTT. This sequence encodes CASSTWTGGATDTQYF.

The chain recombines TRBV20-1 with TRBJ1-1; D is uncertain. The V gene lost 0 bases and the J gene lost 1 base, with 12 bases spanning the gap. The germline V gene has CDR1 DFQATT and CDR2 SNEGSKA (reference sequence). The CDR3 runs 15 residues. In nucleotides, the CDR3 is TGCAGTGCTAGAGACAGAGGGTTGCAGAACACTGAAGCTTTCTTT. This translates into CSARDRGLQNTEAFF.

This clonotype has at least ten counts. The chain links TRBV18 to TRBJ1-5, with D unclear. The germline V gene encodes CDR1 KGHSH and CDR2 LQKENI. V lost 4 bases and J lost 4, with 2 bases in between. The CDR3 extends over 11 amino acids. CDR3 coding DNA: TGTGCCAGCTCACTAAATCAGCCCCAGCATTTT. Its translation: CASSLNQPQHF.